The 26 T cell receptor beta chains below all came from one sample that was sequenced in a study of spatial heterogeneity in lung cancer. Sample time point: blood at routine non-recurrence follow-up after resection. Each CDR3 protein is one row after TCRdb ran MiXCR on the 5' RACE reads. The sample lists 85,000 to 100,000 distinct CDR3 sequences, approximately 19% occurring once. Specimen: PBMCs, collected at follow-up. These receptors all stem from a male donor with early-stage non-small cell lung cancer.

The J gene is TRBJ1-5, the V gene TRBV25-1; TRBD1 matches at 7 bases. From germline, CDR1 is MGHDK and CDR2 SYGVNS. The CDR3 is 14 residues long. Losses at the gene ends were 4 bases for V and 5 bases for J; bases not matched to a gene: 5. CDR3 region: CASSALGTDQPQHF. The CDR3 DNA follows: TGTGCCAGCAGTGCCCTGGGGACAGATCAGCCCCAGCATTTT.

The V call is TRBV7-9, the J call TRBJ2-6, with D uncertain. The CDR3 runs 17 residues. CDR1 is SEHNR, CDR2 FQNEAQ, per germline (reference sequence). The V end was cut by 2 bases, the J end by 5 bases, with 16 bases between. DNA for the CDR3: TGTGCCAGCAGCTTACTCACCCAAAACTGGAGGGCCAACGTCCTGACTTTC. Translating it yields CASSLLTQNWRANVLTF.

On this clonotype: No conserved phenylalanine or tryptophan is present at the end of the CDR3, so a read error is the likely explanation. The V and J genes are TRBV29-1 and TRBJ2-1; TRBD1 might be the D (5 bases). From germline, CDR1 is SQVTM and CDR2 ANQGSEA. CDR3 length: 13 amino acids. V lost 8 bases, J lost 0 bases, and 11 bases lay in between. DNA for the CDR3: TGCAGCCCGGACAAGAGCTCCTACAATGAGCAGTTCTCC. Translating it yields CSPDKSSYNEQFS.

This clonotype was seen a handful of times. The chain uses TRBV18 and TRBJ2-3; weak D call: TRBD1 (5 bases). The CDR3 contains 15 residues. V lost 4 bases to trimming and J lost 3 bases, with 14 bases between them. Germline lookup yields CDR1 KGHSH and CDR2 LQKENI. DNA for the CDR3: TGTGCCAGCTCACAACAGGCATCAGATACAGATACGCAGTATTTT. It translates to CASSQQASDTDTQYF. Together with reference TRBV18 and TRBJ2-3, the CDR3 gives the full variable domain: NAGVMQNPRHLVRRRGQEARLRCSPMKGHSHVYWYRQLPEEGLKFMVYLQKENIIDESGMPKERFSAEFPKEGPSILRIQQVVRGDSAAYFCASSQQASDTDTQYFGPGTRLTVL.

This clonotype has more than one count but fewer than ten. CDR3 protein: CASSQDRRTYYGYTF. CDR3 coding DNA: TGCGCCAGCAGCCAAGATAGACGGACCTACTATGGCTACACCTTC. The rearrangement uses TRBV4-1 and TRBJ1-2, with unresolved D. The CDR3 totals 15 residues. In germline, CDR1 is MGHRA, CDR2 YSYEKL. V dropped 0 bases and J dropped 3 bases, with 11 bases sitting between them.

The chain is built from TRBV7-8 and TRBJ1-4; D might be TRBD1 (6 bases). Germline V lookup: CDR1 SGHVS, CDR2 FQNEAQ. V was cut by 5 bases and J by 10 bases, with 20 bases left in between. The CDR3 covers 15 residues. CDR3 DNA: TGTGCCAGCAGCGGGGGCGGGACACTAAGGGGAAAACTGTTTTTT. It specifies CASSGGGTLRGKLFF. Based on the CDR3 plus reference TRBV7-8 and TRBJ1-4, the full variable domain is GAGVSQSPRYKVAKRGQDVALRCDPISGHVSLFWYQQALGQGPEFLTYFQNEAQLDKSGLPSDRFFAERPEGSVSTLKIQRTQQEDSAVYLCASSGGGTLRGKLFFGSGTQLSVL.

J is TRBJ2-1 and V is TRBV20-1; no firm D call. This CDR3 contains 12 residues. The V and J ends lost 6 bases and 10 bases respectively, with 16 bases between them. Germline V gene data show CDR1 as DFQATT and CDR2 as SNEGSKA (reference sequence). CDR3 nucleotides: TGCAGTGCGCCGATAGGTTCCAGGGAGCAGTTCTTC. It codes for CSAPIGSREQFF.

This clonotype appeared a few times. The chain combines TRBV9 with TRBJ1-2, with D hard to call. The germline CDR1 and CDR2 sequences are SGDLS and YYNGEE. The V and J ends lost 4 bases and 4 bases respectively, with 11 bases between them. The CDR3 has 13 residues. CDR3 sequence (DNA): TGTGCCAGCAGCCCAAGGACGGGCTATGGCTACACCTTC. Translating gives CASSPRTGYGYTF.

This clonotype was observed a handful of times. J is TRBJ2-1 and V is TRBV3-1; perhaps TRBD2 as D (6 bases). The V and J ends lost 9 bases and 7 bases respectively, with 13 bases between them. CDR3 size: 12 residues. Looked up from germline, CDR1 is LGHDT and CDR2 is YNNKEL (reference sequence). CDR3 region: CASSGSSNEQFF. The CDR3 DNA sequence: TGTGCCAGTTCCGGGAGTTCGAATGAGCAGTTCTTC.

This clonotype was found many times. This sequence joins TRBV7-2 and TRBJ2-3; D gene unclear. The CDR3 extends over 14 amino acids. Germline-derived CDR1 and CDR2 are SGHTA and FQGNSA. Trimming left V 0 bases short and J 2 bases short, with 6 bases between. The CDR3 is CASSLARTTDTQYF. DNA of the CDR3: TGTGCCAGCAGCTTAGCACGCACCACAGATACGCAGTATTTT.

The chain joins TRBV11-2 to TRBJ2-5; the D is unclear. Germline CDR1 SGHAT, CDR2 FQNNGV. V lost 5 bases and J 5 bases, leaving 12 bases between the germline ends. This CDR3 contains 13 residues. CDR3 sequence reads: CASSMLDGETQYF. The CDR3 nucleotides read TGTGCCAGCAGCATGCTCGACGGGGAGACCCAGTACTTC.

Points on this clonotype: A much more abundant neighbour one base away suggests this may be a read error. The CDR3: CASTRKGWGDAFF. CDR3 DNA sequence: TGTGCCAGCACCCGTAAAGGGTGGGGTGATGCTTTCTTT. The chain uses TRBV6-5 and TRBJ1-1; D gene ambiguous. This CDR3 is 13 amino acids long. The germline V gene has CDR1 MNHEY and CDR2 SVGAGI. V lost 7 bases to trimming and J lost 11 bases, with 20 bases between them.

This clonotype has more than one count but fewer than ten. This chain joins TRBV25-1 and TRBJ2-3; 8 nucleotides line up with TRBD2. Germline trimming cut 3 bases from V and 1 base from J; bases unmatched to any gene: 3. The V gene's germline CDR1 is MGHDK and CDR2 SYGVNS. This CDR3 has 15 residues. The DNA of the CDR3 is TGTGCCAGCAGTGAGAGGCGGGGGGGCACAGATACGCAGTATTTT. Encoded protein: CASSERRGGTDTQYF.

In this sample, this clonotype turned up many times. The V gene is TRBV5-1, the J gene TRBJ2-2; perhaps TRBD2 as D (5 bases). The CDR3 length is 14 residues. The ends were cut back, 7 bases at V and 0 bases at J, with 10 bases in the middle. Germline CDR1 SGHRS, CDR2 YFSETQ. DNA of the CDR3: TGCGCCAGCCGGCAGGAGGCGAACACCGGGGAGCTGTTTTTT. It codes for CASRQEANTGELFF. Variable domain in full (rest from reference TRBV5-1 and TRBJ2-2): KAGVTQTPRYLIKTRGQQVTLSCSPISGHRSVSWYQQTPGQGLQFLFEYFSETQRNKGNFPGRFSGRQFSNSRSEMNVSTLELGDSALYLCASRQEANTGELFFGEGSRLTVL.

V gene TRBV6-2 or TRBV6-3 combines with J gene TRBJ2-7; D uncertain. The V end lost 6 bases, the J end lost 2 bases, and 17 bases lay between the germline ends. Germline CDR1 and CDR2: MNHEY and SVGEGT. This CDR3 is 15 amino acids long. The CDR3 DNA is TGTGCCAGCAGCCAACCAAGGGCTACCACCTACGAGCAGTACGTC. Its translation: CASSQPRATTYEQYV.

This clonotype has just a few counts. This rearrangement joins TRBV19 to TRBJ1-5; no firm D call. CDR1 LNHDA and CDR2 SQIVND come from the germline V gene (reference sequence). V lost 5 bases and J 4 bases, leaving 12 bases between the germline ends. The CDR3 has 14 residues. DNA for the CDR3: TGTGCCAGTAGTTTGCTATGGGAGAATCAGCCCCAGCATTTT. This translates into CASSLLWENQPQHF.

The chain employs TRBV9 and TRBJ2-3; D possibly corresponds to TRBD1 (6 bases). This CDR3 has 15 amino acids. Germline lookup yields CDR1 SGDLS and CDR2 YYNGEE. V lost 4 bases and J 2 bases, leaving 14 bases between the germline ends. CDR3: CASSPHREPTDTQYF. The CDR3 nucleotides read TGTGCCAGCAGCCCCCACAGGGAACCCACAGATACGCAGTATTTT.

This chain uses TRBV6-2 or TRBV6-3 with TRBJ2-5, with a weak D call TRBD1 (6 bases). V was clipped by 2 bases and J by 2 bases, with 12 bases between them. The CDR3 loop spans 15 amino acids. Germline V gene sequence: CDR1 MNHEY, CDR2 SVGEGT. CDR3 residues: CASSYGRTVQETQYF. The CDR3 DNA reads as TGTGCCAGCAGTTACGGCCGGACAGTTCAAGAGACCCAGTACTTC.

This clonotype was seen a handful of times. J is TRBJ1-6 and V is TRBV20-1, with D possibly TRBD1 on 5 matching bases. Germline V CDR1 and CDR2: DFQATT, SNEGSKA (reference sequence). V dropped 3 bases and J dropped 0 bases, with 6 bases sitting between them. The CDR3 runs 14 residues. The CDR3 reads CSARDNSYNSPLHF. As DNA, the CDR3 is TGCAGTGCTAGGGACAACTCCTATAATTCACCCCTCCACTTT.

J is TRBJ1-1 and V is TRBV30; no clear D gene. CDR3 length: 13 amino acids. In germline, CDR1 is GTSNPN, CDR2 SVGIG (reference sequence). Between the trimmed V and J ends, which lost 0 bases and 2 bases, there was a span of 7 bases. DNA of the CDR3: TGTGCCTGGAGTGTAAGCAGAAACACTGAAGCTTTCTTT. The encoded protein is CAWSVSRNTEAFF. The full variable domain, with the rest looked up from reference TRBV30 and TRBJ1-1, is SQTIHQWPATLVQPVGSPLSLECTVEGTSNPNLYWYRQAAGRGLQLLFYSVGIGQISSEVPQNLSASRPQDRQFILSSKKLLLSDSGFYLCAWSVSRNTEAFFGQGTRLTVV.

With regard to this clonotype: This clone may be a read error of a much larger clone one base away. V usage is TRBV5-1 and J usage is TRBJ2-3; 11 bases fit TRBD2. Trimming took 0 bases from V and 3 from J; bases not matched to a gene: 3. The CDR3 is 16 residues long. The germline gives CDR1 SGHRS, CDR2 YFSETQ. CDR3 nucleotide sequence: TGCGCCAGCAGCTTGGGGACTAGCGGGTATACAGATACGCAGTATTTT. Its protein product is CASSLGTSGYTDTQYF. The full variable domain, in which reference TRBV5-1 and TRBJ2-3 provide the parts outside the CDR3, is KAGVTQTPRYLIKTRGQQVTLSCSPISGHRSVSWYQQTPGQGLQFLFEYFSETQRNKGNFPGRFSGRQFSNSRSEMNVSTLELGDSALYLCASSLGTSGYTDTQYFGPGTRLTVL.

This clonotype was counted only a few times. CDR3 in amino acids: CSAPLWDEQFF. DNA of the CDR3: TGCAGTGCTCCGCTGTGGGATGAGCAGTTCTTC. The gene calls are TRBV20-1 and TRBJ2-1, with D hard to call. This CDR3 is 11 amino acids long. CDR1 is DFQATT, CDR2 SNEGSKA, per germline (reference sequence). V was shortened by 5 bases and J by 8 bases, with 10 bases between the two germline ends.

This clonotype was detected only a few times. V gene TRBV7-2 combines with J gene TRBJ1-2; 12 bases are a match to TRBD1. This CDR3 has 16 amino acids. The V gene end was trimmed by 4 bases and the J gene end by 7 bases; junction bases not matched to a gene: 10. Germline CDR1 SGHTA, CDR2 FQGNSA. The CDR3 is CASSSIRDRGLVGYTF. For the CDR3, the DNA is TGTGCCAGCAGCTCTATACGGGACAGGGGGCTGGTTGGCTACACCTTC.

The chain is built from TRBV2 and TRBJ2-7; possible D gene TRBD2, 6 bases. The V gene lost 4 bases and the J gene lost 3 bases, with 13 bases spanning the gap. The CDR3 has 14 amino acids. Germline V gives CDR1 SNHLY, CDR2 FYNNEI. The CDR3 sequence is CASSGRDSSYEQYF. CDR3 coding DNA: TGTGCCAGCAGTGGAAGGGACTCGAGCTACGAGCAGTACTTC.

The chain joins TRBV18 to TRBJ2-7; 11 bases line up with TRBD2. Germline V CDR1 and CDR2: KGHSH, LQKENI. This CDR3 has 14 amino acids. The J segment lost 6 bases and the V segment lost 6 bases, leaving 7 bases of the junction unmatched. CDR3 sequence reads: CASSGGTSGLEQYF. The CDR3 coding sequence is TGTGCCAGCTCTGGGGGGACTAGCGGCCTCGAGCAGTACTTC.

This clonotype was found a few times. The chain is built from TRBV6-5 and TRBJ2-1; no clear D gene. The germline gives CDR1 MNHEY, CDR2 SVGAGI. This CDR3 comprises 11 residues. Between the trimmed V and J ends, which lost 7 bases and 9 bases, there was a span of 10 bases. The CDR3 is CASTPRSEQFF. CDR3 in DNA: TGTGCCAGCACCCCACGGAGTGAGCAGTTCTTC.